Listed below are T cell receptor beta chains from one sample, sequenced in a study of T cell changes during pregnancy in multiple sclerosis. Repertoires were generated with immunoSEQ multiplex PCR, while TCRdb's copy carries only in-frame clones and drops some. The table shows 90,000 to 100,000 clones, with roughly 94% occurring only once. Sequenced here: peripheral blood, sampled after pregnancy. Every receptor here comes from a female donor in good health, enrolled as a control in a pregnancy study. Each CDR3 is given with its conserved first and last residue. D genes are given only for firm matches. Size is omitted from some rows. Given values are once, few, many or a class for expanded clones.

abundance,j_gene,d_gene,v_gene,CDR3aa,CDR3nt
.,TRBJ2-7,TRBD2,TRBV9,CASSPGTSNEQYF,TGTGCCAGCAGCCCCGGGACTAGCAACGAGCAGTACTTC
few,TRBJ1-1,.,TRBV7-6,CASSQGNTEAFF,TGTGCCAGCAGCCAGGGGAACACTGAAGCTTTCTTT
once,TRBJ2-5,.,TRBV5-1,CASSLGATTGQETQYF,TGCGCCAGCAGCTTAGGGGCCACTACCGGACAAGAGACCCAGTACTTC
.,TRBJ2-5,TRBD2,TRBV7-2,CASSLFGGGETQYF,TGTGCCAGCAGCTTATTTGGGGGGGGAGAGACCCAGTACTTC
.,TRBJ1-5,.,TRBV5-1,CASSLRGAGNQPQHF,TGCGCCAGCAGCTTAAGGGGCGCGGGCAATCAGCCCCAGCATTTT
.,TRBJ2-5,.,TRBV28,CASSLRGETQYF,TGTGCCAGCAGTCTAAGGGGGGAGACCCAGTACTTC
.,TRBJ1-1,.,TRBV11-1,CASSLEQGANTEAFF,TGTGCCAGCAGCTTAGAACAGGGAGCGAACACTGAAGCTTTCTTT
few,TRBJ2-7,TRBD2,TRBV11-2,CASSQGTSLDEQYF,TGTGCCAGCAGTCAGGGGACTAGTCTCGACGAGCAGTACTTC
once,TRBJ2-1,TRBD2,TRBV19,CASSWLADYNEQFF,TGTGCCAGTAGTTGGCTAGCGGACTACAATGAGCAGTTCTTC
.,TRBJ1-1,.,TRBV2,CASSGEENTEAFF,TGTGCCAGCAGCGGGGAGGAGAACACTGAAGCTTTCTTT
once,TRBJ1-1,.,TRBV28,CASSLVGGVRNTEAFF,TGTGCCAGCAGTTTAGTTGGGGGGGTTCGGAACACTGAAGCTTTCTTT
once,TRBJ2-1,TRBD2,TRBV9,CASSAAGLAGRNEQFF,TGTGCCAGCAGCGCCGCCGGACTAGCGGGGCGCAATGAGCAGTTCTTC
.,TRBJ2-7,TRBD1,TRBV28,CASSLLYRGRHEQYF,TGTGCCAGCAGTTTACTATACAGGGGGCGGCACGAGCAGTACTTC
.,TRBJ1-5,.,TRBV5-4,CASSFDSSQPQHF,TGTGCCAGCAGCTTTGACTCCTCTCAGCCCCAGCATTTT
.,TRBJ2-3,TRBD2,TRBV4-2,CASSPAGGAATDTQYF,TGTGCCAGCAGCCCTGCCGGGGGGGCGGCCACAGATACGCAGTATTTT
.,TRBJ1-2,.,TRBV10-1,CASSQITGFGGYTF,TGCGCCAGCAGTCAAATTACAGGGTTCGGTGGCTACACCTTC
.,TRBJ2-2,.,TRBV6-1,CASLQLNTGELFF,TGTGCCAGCCTGCAACTGAACACCGGGGAGCTGTTTTTT
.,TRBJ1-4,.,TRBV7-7,CASSPGGGHGKLFF,TGTGCTAGCAGCCCGGGCGGGGGCCATGGAAAACTGTTTTTT
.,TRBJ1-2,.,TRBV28,CASSPSETVEDTWSYGYTF,TGTGCCAGCAGCCCATCCGAAACGGTAGAGGATACCTGGAGCTATGGCTACACCTTC
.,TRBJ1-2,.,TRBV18,CASSAERGGGYTF,TGTGCCAGCTCTGCTGAGAGGGGAGGCGGCTACACCTTC
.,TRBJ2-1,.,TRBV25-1,CASSVLGEDEQFF,TGTGCCAGCAGTGTTTTAGGCGAGGATGAGCAGTTCTTC
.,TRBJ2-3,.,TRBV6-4,CASSAGESDTQYF,TGTGCCAGCAGCGCAGGGGAGTCAGATACGCAGTATTTT
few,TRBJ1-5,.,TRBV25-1,CASSDGFHQPQHF,TGTGCCAGCAGTGACGGGTTCCATCAGCCCCAGCATTTT
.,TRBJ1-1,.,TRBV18,CASSPSGGATTEAFF,TGTGCCAGCTCACCCTCTGGGGGGGCTACTACTGAAGCTTTCTTT
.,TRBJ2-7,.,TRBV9,CASSGEGSRSYEQYF,TGTGCCAGCAGCGGCGAGGGTAGCCGCTCCTACGAGCAGTACTTC
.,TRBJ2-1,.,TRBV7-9,CASSHETRYDNEQFF,TGTGCCAGCAGCCATGAAACCAGATACGACAATGAGCAGTTCTTC
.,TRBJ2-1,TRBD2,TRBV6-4,CASSDGLAGDYNEQFF,TGTGCCAGCAGTGACGGACTAGCGGGCGACTACAATGAGCAGTTCTTC
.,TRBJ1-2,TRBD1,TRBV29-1,CSVPDREVGYTF,TGCAGCGTCCCCGACAGGGAAGTTGGCTACACCTTC
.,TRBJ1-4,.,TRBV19,CASSIAGPGNEKLFF,TGTGCCAGTAGTATTGCGGGGCCCGGTAATGAAAAACTGTTTTTT
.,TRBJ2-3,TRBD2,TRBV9,CASSGRRLAGRTDTQYF,TGTGCCAGCAGCGGCCGGCGCCTAGCGGGACGCACAGATACGCAGTATTTT
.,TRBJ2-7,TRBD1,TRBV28,CASGTGASYEQYF,TGTGCCAGCGGGACAGGGGCCTCCTACGAGCAGTACTTC
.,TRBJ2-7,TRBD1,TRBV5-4,CASSLGAGTGSYEQYF,TGTGCCAGCAGCTTGGGGGCCGGGACAGGGTCCTACGAGCAGTACTTC
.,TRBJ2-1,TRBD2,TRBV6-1,CASSSSSGRADEQFF,TGTGCCAGCAGCTCATCTAGCGGGAGGGCCGATGAGCAGTTCTTC
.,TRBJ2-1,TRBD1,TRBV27,CASSFKGGPNEQFF,TGTGCCAGCAGTTTTAAAGGGGGCCCCAATGAGCAGTTCTTC
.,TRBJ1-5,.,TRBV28,CASNKWPYQPQHF,TGTGCCAGCAATAAATGGCCTTATCAGCCCCAGCATTTT
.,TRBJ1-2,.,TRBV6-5,CASSYLGRGPLIGYTF,TGTGCCAGCAGTTACTTGGGTAGGGGTCCGTTGATTGGCTACACCTTC
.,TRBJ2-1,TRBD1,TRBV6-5,CASSYWTGGSNEQFF,TGTGCCAGCAGTTACTGGACAGGGGGTAGCAATGAGCAGTTCTTC
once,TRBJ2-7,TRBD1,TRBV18,CASSPGQVSYEQYF,TGTGCCAGCTCACCGGGACAGGTCTCCTACGAGCAGTACTTC
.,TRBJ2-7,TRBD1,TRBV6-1,CASSQGQGPYEQHF,TGTGCCAGCAGCCAGGGACAGGGTCCCTACGAGCAGCACTTC
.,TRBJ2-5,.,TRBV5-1,CASSWGELQETQYF,TGCGCCAGCAGCTGGGGGGAGCTCCAAGAGACCCAGTACTTC
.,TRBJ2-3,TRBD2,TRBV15,CATSIRLALSTDTQYF,TGTGCCACCAGCATAAGACTAGCCCTTAGCACAGATACGCAGTATTTT
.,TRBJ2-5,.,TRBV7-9,CASSLLGVQETQYF,TGTGCCAGCAGCTTACTAGGGGTGCAAGAGACCCAGTACTTC
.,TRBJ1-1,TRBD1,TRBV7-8,CASSPNRDRVRMNTEAFF,TGTGCCAGCAGCCCCAATCGGGACAGGGTCAGAATGAACACTGAAGCTTTCTTT
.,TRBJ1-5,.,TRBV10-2,CASSPATGRNQPQHF,TGCGCCAGCAGTCCCGCGACAGGCCGCAATCAGCCCCAGCATTTT
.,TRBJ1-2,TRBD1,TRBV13,CASSLGQGSYGYTF,TGTGCCAGCAGCTTAGGACAGGGGAGCTATGGCTACACCTTC
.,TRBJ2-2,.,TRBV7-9,CASSLGERTGELFF,TGTGCCAGCAGCTTAGGAGAACGCACCGGGGAGCTGTTTTTT
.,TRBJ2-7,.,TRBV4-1,CASSQEFAGPYEQYF,TGCGCCAGCAGCCAAGAGTTTGCGGGACCCTACGAGCAGTACTTC
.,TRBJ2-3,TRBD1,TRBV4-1,CASSHRDRAPDTQYF,TGCGCCAGCAGCCATCGGGACAGGGCCCCAGATACGCAGTATTTT
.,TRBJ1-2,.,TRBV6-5,CASSYDWEGYTF,TGTGCCAGCAGTTACGATTGGGAGGGCTACACCTTC
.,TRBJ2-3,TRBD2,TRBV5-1,CASSLLAASTDTQYF,TGCGCCAGCAGCTTGCTAGCGGCTAGCACAGATACGCAGTATTTT
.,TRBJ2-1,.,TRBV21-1,CASNPSGGAYNEQFF,TGTGCCAGCAACCCTAGCGGGGGGGCCTACAATGAGCAGTTCTTC
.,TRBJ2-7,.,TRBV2,CASGDGINYEQYF,TGTGCCAGCGGAGACGGGATCAACTACGAGCAGTACTTC
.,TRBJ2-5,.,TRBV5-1,CASRTGLNQETQYF,TGCGCCAGCAGAACTGGACTAAACCAAGAGACCCAGTACTTC